This entry features one T cell receptor beta chain sequence. The target antigen is unknown. The data belong to a study of cytomegalovirus exposure and HLA in healthy donors. Study-wide background: The roughly 120 validation repertoires matched the roughly 670 first-cohort repertoires in platform, a later analysis reported. Regarding the study as a whole: Within the 130 or so validation repertoires, first-cohort TCR clusters tended to co-occur, according to a later analysis. Three CMV-associated chains proved CMV antigen-specific in vitro.

J lost 2 bases, V lost 7 bases, and 3 bases had no gene match. The CDR3 totals 13 residues. Germline V gene lookup returns CDR1 WSHSY and CDR2 SAAADI. TCRdb's table, derived via immunoSEQ multiplex PCR, lists solely in-frame clones and lacks some. The table has 150,000 to 200,000 clones, around nine tenths seen once. The source of this sequence is a woman in her late teens or twenties in good health and CMV-seropositive. The V and J genes are TRBV10-2 and TRBJ2-5; 8 nucleotides agree with TRBD1. The sample consisted of PBMCs. The CDR3 nucleotides read TGCGCCAGCACCGACAGGGGTCAAGAGACCCAGTACTTC. The encoded protein is CASTDRGQETQYF.